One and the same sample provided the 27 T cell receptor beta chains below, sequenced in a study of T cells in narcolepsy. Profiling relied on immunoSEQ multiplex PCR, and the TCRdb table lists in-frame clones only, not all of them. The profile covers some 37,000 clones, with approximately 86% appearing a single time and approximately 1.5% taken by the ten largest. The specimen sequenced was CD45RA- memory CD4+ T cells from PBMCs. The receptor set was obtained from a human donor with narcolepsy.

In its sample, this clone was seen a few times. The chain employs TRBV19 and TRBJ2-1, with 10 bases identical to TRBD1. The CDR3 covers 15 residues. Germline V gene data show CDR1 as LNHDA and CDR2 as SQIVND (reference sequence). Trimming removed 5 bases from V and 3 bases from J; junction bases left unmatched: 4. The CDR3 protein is CASSPRTGGYNEQFF. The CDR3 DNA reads TGTGCCAGTAGTCCACGGACAGGGGGCTACAATGAGCAGTTCTTC.

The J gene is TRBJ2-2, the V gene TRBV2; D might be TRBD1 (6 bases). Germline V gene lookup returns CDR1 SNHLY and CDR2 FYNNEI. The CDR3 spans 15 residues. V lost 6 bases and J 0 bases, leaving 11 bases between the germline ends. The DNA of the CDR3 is TGTGCCAGCAGCGTCGACAGGACGAACACCGGGGAGCTGTTTTTT. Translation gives CASSVDRTNTGELFF.

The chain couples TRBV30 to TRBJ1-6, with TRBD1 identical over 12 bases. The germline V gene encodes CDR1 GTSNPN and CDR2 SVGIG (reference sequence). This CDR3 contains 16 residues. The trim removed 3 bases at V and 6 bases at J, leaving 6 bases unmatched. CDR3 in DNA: TGTGCCTGGAGGAAAGGGGACAGGGGGCTTAATTCACCCCTCCACTTT. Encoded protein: CAWRKGDRGLNSPLHF.

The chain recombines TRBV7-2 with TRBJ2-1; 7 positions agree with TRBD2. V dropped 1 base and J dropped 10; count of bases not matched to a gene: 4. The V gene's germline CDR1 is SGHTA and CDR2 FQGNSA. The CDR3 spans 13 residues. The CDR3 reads CASSLGGGFEQFF. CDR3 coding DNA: TGTGCCAGCAGCTTAGGGGGAGGGTTCGAGCAGTTCTTC.

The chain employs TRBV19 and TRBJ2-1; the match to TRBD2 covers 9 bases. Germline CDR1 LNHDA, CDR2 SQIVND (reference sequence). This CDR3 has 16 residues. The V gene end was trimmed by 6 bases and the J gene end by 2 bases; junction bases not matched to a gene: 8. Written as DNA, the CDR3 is TGTGCCAGTAGCCCAAAGGGACTAGCAGCCTACAATGAGCAGTTCTTC. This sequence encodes CASSPKGLAAYNEQFF.

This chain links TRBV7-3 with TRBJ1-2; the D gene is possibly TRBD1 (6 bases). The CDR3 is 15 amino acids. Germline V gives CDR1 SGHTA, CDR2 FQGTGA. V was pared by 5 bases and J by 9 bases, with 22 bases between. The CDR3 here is CASSPTPGHRVSYTF. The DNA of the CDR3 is TGTGCCAGCAGCCCGACACCGGGACACCGTGTTAGCTACACCTTC.

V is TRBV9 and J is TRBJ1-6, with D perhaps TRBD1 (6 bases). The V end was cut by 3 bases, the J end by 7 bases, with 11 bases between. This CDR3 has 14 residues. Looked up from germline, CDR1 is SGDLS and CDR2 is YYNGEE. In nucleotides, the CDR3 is TGTGCCAGCAGCGCAGGCAGGGGAAATTCACCCCTCCACTTT. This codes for CASSAGRGNSPLHF.

This chain's CDR3 is CASSTAGGGARGYTF. The CDR3 bases are TGTGCCAGCAGTACCGCTGGCGGGGGCGCGAGAGGCTACACCTTC. This chain uses TRBV27 with TRBJ1-2; D possibly corresponds to TRBD1 (6 bases). Trimming took 5 bases from V and 8 from J, leaving 21 bases between them. Germline V gene lookup returns CDR1 MNHEY and CDR2 SMNVEV (reference sequence). This CDR3 region has 15 residues.

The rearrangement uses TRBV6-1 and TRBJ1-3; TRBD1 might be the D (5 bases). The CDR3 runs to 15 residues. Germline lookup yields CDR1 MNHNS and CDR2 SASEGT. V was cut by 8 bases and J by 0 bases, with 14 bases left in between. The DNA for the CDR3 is TGTGCCAGCGGGAGAGGGGTCGACTCTGGAAACACCATATATTTT. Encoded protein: CASGRGVDSGNTIYF.

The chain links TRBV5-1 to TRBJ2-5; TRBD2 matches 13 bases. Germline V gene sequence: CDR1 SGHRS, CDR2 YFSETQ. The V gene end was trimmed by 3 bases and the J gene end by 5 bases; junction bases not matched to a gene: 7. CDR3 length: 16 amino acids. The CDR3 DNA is TGCGCCAGCAGCTCGACTAGCGGGGGGCGGAGGGAGACCCAGTACTTC. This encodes CASSSTSGGRRETQYF.

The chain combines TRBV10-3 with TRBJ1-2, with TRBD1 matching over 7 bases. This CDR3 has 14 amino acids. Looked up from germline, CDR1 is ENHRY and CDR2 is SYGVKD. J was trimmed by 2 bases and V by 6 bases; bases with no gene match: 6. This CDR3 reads CAIRAQGLNYGYTF. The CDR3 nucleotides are TGTGCCATCAGGGCACAGGGGTTGAACTATGGCTACACCTTC.

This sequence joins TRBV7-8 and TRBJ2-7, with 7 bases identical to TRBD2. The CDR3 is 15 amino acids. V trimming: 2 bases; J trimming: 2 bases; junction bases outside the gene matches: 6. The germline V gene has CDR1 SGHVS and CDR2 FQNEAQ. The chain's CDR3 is CASSLRAGVTYEQYF. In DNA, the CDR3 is TGTGCCAGCAGCTTAAGGGCGGGGGTCACCTACGAGCAGTACTTC.

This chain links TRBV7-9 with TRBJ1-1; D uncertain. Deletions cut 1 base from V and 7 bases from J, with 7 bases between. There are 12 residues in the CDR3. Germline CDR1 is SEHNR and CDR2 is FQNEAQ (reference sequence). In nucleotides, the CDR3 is TGTGCCAGCAGCTTAGACAGTTTTGAAGCTTTCTTT. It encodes CASSLDSFEAFF.

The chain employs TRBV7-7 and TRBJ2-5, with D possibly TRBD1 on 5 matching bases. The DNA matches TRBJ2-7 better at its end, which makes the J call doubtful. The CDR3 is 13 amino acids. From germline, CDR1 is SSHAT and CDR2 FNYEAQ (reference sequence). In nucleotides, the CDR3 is TGTGCCAGCAGCTCATCCCAGGGTTACGAGCAGTACTTC. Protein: CASSSSQGYEQYF.

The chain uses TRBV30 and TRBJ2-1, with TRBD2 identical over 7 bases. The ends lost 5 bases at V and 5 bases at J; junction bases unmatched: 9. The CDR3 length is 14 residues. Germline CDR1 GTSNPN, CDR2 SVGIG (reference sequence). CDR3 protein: CAWGRGQIDNEQFF. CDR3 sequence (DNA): TGTGCCTGGGGGAGGGGCCAGATCGACAATGAGCAGTTCTTC.

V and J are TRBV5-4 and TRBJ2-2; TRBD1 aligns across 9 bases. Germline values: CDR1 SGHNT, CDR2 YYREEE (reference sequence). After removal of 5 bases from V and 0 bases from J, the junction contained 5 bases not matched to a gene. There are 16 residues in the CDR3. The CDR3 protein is CASRETGGANTGELFF. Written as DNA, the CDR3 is TGTGCCAGCAGAGAAACAGGGGGCGCGAACACCGGGGAGCTGTTTTTT.

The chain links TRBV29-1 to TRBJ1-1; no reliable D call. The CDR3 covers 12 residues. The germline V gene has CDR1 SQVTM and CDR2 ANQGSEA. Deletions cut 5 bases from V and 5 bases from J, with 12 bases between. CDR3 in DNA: TGCAGCGTTACCGCGAGGGCAACTGAAGCTTTCTTT. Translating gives CSVTARATEAFF.

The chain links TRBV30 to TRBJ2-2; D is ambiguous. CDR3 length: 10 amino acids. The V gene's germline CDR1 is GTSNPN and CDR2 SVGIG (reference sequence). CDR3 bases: TGTGCATGGGGTTTCGGGGAGCTGTTTTTT. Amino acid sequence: CAWGFGELFF.

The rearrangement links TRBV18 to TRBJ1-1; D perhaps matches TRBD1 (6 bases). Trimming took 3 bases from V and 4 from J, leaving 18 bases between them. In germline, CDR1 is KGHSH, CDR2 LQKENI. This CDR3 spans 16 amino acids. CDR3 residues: CASSPSFRTEGTEAFF. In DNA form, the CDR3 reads TGTGCCAGCTCACCGAGTTTTAGGACAGAGGGCACTGAAGCTTTCTTT.

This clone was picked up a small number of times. This chain's CDR3 is CASSGDRVGTIYF. The CDR3 DNA reads TGTGCCAGCAGCGGGGACAGGGTGGGCACCATATATTTT. The V call is TRBV7-2, the J call TRBJ1-3; 9 bases agree with TRBD1. After removal of 5 bases from V and 9 bases from J, the junction contained 5 bases not matched to a gene. The CDR3 has 13 residues. Germline V lookup: CDR1 SGHTA, CDR2 FQGNSA.

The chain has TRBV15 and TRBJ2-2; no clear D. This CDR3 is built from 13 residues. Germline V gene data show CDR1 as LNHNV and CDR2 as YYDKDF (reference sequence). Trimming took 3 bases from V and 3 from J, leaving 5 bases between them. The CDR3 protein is CATSRSYTGELFF. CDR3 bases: TGTGCCACCAGCAGGTCTTACACCGGGGAGCTGTTTTTT.

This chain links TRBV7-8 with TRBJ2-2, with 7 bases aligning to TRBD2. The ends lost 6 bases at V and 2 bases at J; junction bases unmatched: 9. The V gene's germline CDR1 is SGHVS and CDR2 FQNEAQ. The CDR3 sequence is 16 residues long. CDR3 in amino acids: CASSSTSVSNTGELFF. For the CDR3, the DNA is TGTGCCAGCAGTTCCACTAGCGTTTCCAACACCGGGGAGCTGTTTTTT.

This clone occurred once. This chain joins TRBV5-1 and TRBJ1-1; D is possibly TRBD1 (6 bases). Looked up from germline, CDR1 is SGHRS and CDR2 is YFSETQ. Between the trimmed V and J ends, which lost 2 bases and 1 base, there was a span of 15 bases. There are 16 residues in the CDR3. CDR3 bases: TGCGCCAGCAGCTTATCCGGGACATCCAGGAACACTGAAGCTTTCTTT. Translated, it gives CASSLSGTSRNTEAFF.

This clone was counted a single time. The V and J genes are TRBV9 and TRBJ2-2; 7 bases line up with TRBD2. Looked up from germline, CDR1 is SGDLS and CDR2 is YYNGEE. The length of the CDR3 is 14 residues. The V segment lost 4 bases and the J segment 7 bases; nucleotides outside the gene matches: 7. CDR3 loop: CASSTSGVGGELFF. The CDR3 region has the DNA TGTGCCAGCAGCACGAGCGGGGTGGGCGGGGAGCTGTTTTTT. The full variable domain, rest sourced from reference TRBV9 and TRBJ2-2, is DSGVTQTPKHLITATGQRVTLRCSPRSGDLSVYWYQQSLDQGLQFLIQYYNGEERAKGNILERFSAQQFPDLHSELNLSSLELGDSALYFCASSTSGVGGELFFGEGSRLTVL.

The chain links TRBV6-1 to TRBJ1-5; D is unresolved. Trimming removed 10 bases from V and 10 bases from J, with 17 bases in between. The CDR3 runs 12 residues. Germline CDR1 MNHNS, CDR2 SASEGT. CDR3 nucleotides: TGTGCCACCGGACCGGGCTACGGTCCCCAGCATTTT. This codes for CATGPGYGPQHF.

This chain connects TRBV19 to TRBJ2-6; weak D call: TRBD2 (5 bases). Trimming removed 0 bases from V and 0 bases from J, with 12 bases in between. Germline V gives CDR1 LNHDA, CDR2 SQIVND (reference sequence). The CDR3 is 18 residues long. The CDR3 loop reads CASSIDRGMNSGANVLTF. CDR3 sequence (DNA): TGTGCCAGTAGTATAGATCGGGGTATGAACTCTGGGGCCAACGTCCTGACTTTC.

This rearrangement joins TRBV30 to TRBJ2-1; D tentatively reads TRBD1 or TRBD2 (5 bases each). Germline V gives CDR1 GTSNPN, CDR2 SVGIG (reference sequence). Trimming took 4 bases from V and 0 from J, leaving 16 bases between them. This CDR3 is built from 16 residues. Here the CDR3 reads CAWNRGSTSSYNEQFF. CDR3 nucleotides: TGTGCCTGGAATAGGGGTTCCACTAGCTCCTACAATGAGCAGTTCTTC.